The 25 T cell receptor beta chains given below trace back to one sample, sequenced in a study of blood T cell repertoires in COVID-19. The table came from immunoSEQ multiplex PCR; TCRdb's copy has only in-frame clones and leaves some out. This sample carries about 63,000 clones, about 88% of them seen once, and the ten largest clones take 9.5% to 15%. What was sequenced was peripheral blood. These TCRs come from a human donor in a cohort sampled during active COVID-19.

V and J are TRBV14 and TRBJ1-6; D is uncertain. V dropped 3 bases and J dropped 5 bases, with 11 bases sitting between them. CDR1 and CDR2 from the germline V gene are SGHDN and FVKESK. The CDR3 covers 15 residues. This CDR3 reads CASSQGLRNNSPLHF. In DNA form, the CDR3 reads TGTGCCAGCAGCCAGGGTTTGAGGAATAATTCACCCCTCCACTTT.

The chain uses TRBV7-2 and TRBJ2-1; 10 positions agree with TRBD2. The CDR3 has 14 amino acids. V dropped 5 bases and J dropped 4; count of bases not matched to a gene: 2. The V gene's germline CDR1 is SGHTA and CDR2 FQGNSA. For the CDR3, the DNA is TGTGCCAGCAGCGGGACTAGCGTGTACAATGAGCAGTTCTTC. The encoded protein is CASSGTSVYNEQFF.

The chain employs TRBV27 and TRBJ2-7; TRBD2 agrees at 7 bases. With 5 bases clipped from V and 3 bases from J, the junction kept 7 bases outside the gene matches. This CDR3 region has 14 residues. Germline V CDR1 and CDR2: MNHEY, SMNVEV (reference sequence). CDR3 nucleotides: TGTGCCAGCAGTCCGAGCGGGATTTTCTACGAGCAGTACTTC. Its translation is CASSPSGIFYEQYF.

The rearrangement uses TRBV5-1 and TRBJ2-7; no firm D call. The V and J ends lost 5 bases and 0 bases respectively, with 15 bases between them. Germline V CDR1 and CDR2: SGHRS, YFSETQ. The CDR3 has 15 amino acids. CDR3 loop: CASSMVTPSSYEQYF. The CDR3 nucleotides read TGCGCCAGCAGTATGGTGACACCGAGCTCCTACGAGCAGTACTTC.

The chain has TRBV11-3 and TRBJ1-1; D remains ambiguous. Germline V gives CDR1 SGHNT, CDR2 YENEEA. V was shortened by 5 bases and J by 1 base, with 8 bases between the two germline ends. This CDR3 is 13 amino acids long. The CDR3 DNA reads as TGTGCCAGCAGCCTCACACGGAACACTGAAGCTTTCTTT. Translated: CASSLTRNTEAFF.

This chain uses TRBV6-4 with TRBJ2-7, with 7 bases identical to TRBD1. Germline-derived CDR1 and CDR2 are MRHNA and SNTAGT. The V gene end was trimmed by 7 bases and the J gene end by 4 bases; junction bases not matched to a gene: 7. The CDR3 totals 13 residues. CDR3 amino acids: CASNIIQGYEQYF. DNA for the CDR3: TGTGCCAGCAATATTATACAGGGGTACGAGCAGTACTTC.

The CDR3 protein is CASSQGNRGVTEQYF. The CDR3 DNA reads TGCGCCAGCAGCCAAGGGAACAGGGGTGTCACCGAGCAGTACTTC. The genes are TRBV4-1 and TRBJ2-7, with 7 bases identical to TRBD1. The junction had 9 bases not matched to a gene; V was cut back by 1 base and J by 6 bases. This CDR3 has 15 residues. The germline gives CDR1 MGHRA, CDR2 YSYEKL.

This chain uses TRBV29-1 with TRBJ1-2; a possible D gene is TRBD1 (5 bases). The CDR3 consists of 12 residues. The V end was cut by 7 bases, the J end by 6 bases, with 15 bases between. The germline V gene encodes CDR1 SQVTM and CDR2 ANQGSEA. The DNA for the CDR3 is TGCAGCGGCAGGGATAATAATGATGGCTACACCTTC. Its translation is CSGRDNNDGYTF.

CDR3 DNA sequence: TGTGCCAGCAGAGAAAGGGGGATGAACAATGAGCAGTTCTTC. It encodes CASRERGMNNEQFF. This rearrangement joins TRBV25-1 to TRBJ2-1; weak D call: TRBD1 (6 bases). CDR3 length: 14 amino acids. The V gene lost 6 bases and the J gene lost 5 bases, with 14 bases spanning the gap. Germline loops: CDR1 MGHDK, CDR2 SYGVNS.

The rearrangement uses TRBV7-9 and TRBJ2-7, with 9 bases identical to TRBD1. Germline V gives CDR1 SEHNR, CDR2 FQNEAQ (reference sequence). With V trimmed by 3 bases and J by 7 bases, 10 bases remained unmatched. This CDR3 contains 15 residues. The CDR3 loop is CASSFPGTGNMEQYF. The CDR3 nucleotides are TGTGCCAGCAGCTTCCCCGGGACAGGGAACATGGAGCAGTACTTC.

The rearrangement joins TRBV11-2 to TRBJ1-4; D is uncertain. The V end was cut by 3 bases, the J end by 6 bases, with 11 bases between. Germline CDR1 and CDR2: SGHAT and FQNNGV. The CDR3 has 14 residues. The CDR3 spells CASSFNLGDEKLFF. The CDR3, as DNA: TGTGCCAGCAGCTTTAATCTTGGAGATGAAAAACTGTTTTTT.

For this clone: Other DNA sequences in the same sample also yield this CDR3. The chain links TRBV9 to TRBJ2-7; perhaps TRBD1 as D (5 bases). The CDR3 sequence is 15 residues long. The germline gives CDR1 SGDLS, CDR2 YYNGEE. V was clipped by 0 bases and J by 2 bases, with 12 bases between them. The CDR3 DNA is TGTGCCAGCAGCGTAGCGGCAGGGCCCACCTACGAGCAGTACTTC. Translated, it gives CASSVAAGPTYEQYF.

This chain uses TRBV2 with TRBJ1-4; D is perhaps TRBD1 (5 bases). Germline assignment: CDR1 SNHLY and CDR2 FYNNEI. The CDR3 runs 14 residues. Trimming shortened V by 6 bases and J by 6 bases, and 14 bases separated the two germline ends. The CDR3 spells CASRAGSGDEKLFF. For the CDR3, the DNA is TGTGCCAGCAGGGCAGGGAGCGGGGATGAAAAACTGTTTTTT.

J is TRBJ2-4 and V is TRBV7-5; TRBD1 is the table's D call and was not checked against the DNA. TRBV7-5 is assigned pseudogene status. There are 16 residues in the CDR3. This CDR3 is CARSFGPPGTVAFQYF. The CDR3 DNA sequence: TGTGCCAGAAGCTTTGGCCCCCCCGGGACAGTAGCTTTTCAGTACTTC.

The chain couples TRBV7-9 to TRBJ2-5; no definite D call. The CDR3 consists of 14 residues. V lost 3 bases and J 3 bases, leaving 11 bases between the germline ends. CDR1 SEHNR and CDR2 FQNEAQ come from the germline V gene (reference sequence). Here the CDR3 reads CASSFPRGEETQYF. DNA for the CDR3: TGTGCCAGCAGCTTTCCTCGAGGAGAAGAGACCCAGTACTTC.

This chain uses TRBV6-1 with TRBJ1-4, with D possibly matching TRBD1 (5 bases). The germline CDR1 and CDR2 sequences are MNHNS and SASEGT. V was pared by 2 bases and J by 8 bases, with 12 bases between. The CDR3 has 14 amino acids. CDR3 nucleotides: TGTGCCAGCAGTGAAACGGGGGTGGGCGAAAAACTGTTTTTT. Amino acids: CASSETGVGEKLFF.

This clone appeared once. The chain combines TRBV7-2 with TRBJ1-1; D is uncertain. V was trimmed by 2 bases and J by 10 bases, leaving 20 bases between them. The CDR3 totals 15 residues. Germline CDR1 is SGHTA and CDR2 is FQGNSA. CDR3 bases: TGTGCCAGCAGCTTATTGGCCAGTCCGGAGGTTGCAGCTTTCTTT. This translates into CASSLLASPEVAAFF.

The CDR3 spells CAWCPRRQGVYEQYF. CDR3 DNA sequence: TGTGCCTGGTGCCCTAGGAGACAGGGAGTGTACGAGCAGTACTTC. V is TRBV30 and J is TRBJ2-7; TRBD1 matches 7 bases. The CDR3 consists of 15 residues. V shed 5 bases and J 4 bases; nucleotides not matched to a gene: 14. CDR1 is GTSNPN, CDR2 SVGIG, per germline (reference sequence).

CDR3 in DNA: TGTGCCAGCTCACTTCCGGACAGGGTAGGACTGTTTTTT. Translation: CASSLPDRVGLFF. The V call is TRBV18, the J call TRBJ1-4, with 8 nucleotides matching TRBD1. Germline V gene data show CDR1 as KGHSH and CDR2 as LQKENI. There are 13 residues in the CDR3. V trimming: 4 bases; J trimming: 13 bases; junction bases outside the gene matches: 8.

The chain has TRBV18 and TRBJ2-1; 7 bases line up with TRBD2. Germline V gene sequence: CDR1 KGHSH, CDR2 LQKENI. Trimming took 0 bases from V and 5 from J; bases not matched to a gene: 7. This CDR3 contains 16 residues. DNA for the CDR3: TGTGCCAGCTCACCACCAAGCGGGATGAACAACAATGAGCAGTTCTTC. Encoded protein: CASSPPSGMNNNEQFF.

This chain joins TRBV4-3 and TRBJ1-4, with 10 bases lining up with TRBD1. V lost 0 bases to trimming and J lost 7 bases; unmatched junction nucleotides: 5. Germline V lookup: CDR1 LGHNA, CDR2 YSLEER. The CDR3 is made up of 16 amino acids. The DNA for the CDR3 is TGCGCCAGCAGCCAAGATATAGGGACAGGGGCTGAAAAACTGTTTTTT. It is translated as CASSQDIGTGAEKLFF.

CDR3 DNA: TGTGCCAGTAGTATGGGGAGAATGGAGACCCAGTACTTC. Protein product: CASSMGRMETQYF. The rearrangement uses TRBV19 and TRBJ2-5, with a weak D call TRBD2 (5 bases). V was trimmed by 3 bases and J by 5 bases, leaving 10 bases between them. The CDR3 is made up of 13 amino acids. Germline CDR1 and CDR2: LNHDA and SQIVND (reference sequence).

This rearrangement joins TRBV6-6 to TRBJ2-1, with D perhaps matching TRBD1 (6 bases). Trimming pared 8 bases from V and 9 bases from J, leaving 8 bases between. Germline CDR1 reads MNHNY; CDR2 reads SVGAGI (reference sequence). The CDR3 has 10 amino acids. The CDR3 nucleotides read TGTGCCAGCCAAGGGGGTGAGCAGTTCTTC. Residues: CASQGGEQFF.

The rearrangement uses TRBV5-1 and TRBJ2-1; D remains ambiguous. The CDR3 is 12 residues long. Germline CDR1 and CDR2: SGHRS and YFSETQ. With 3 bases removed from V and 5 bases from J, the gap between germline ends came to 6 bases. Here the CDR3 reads CASSYEDNEQFF. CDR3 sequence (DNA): TGCGCCAGCAGCTATGAGGACAATGAGCAGTTCTTC.

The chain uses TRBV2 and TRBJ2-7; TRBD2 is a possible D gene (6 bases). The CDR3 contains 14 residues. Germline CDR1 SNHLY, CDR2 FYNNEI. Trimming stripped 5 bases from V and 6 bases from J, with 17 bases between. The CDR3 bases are TGTGCCAGCAGTAAGGGACTGGGGGGATTCGAGCAGTACTTC. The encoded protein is CASSKGLGGFEQYF.